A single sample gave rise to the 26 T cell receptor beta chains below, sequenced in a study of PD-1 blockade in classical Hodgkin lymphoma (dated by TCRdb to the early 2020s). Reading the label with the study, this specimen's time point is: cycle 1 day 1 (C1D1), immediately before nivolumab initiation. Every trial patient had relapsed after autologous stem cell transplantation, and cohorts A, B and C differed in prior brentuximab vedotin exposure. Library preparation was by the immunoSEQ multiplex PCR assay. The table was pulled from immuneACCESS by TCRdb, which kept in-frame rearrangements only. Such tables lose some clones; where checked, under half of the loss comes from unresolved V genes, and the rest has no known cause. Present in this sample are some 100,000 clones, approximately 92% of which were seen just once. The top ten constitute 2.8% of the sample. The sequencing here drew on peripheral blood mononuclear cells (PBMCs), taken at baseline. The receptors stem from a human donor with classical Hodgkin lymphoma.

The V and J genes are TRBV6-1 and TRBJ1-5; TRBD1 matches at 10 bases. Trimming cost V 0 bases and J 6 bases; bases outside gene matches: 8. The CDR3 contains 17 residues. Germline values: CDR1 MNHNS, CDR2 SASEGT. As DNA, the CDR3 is TGTGCCAGCAGTGAAGCATTGGGACAGGGGAAGGGTCAGCCCCAGCATTTT. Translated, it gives CASSEALGQGKGQPQHF.

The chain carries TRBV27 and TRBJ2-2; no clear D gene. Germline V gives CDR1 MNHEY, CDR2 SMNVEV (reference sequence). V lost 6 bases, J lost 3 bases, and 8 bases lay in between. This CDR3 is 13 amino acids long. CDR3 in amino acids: CASSFYDTGELFF. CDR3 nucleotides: TGTGCCAGCAGCTTCTATGACACCGGGGAGCTGTTTTTT.

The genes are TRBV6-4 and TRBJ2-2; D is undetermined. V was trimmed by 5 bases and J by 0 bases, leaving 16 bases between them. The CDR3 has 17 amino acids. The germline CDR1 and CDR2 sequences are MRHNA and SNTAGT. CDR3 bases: TGTGCCAGCAGTTTGCGTTCAGGTTACGCGAACACCGGGGAGCTGTTTTTT. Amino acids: CASSLRSGYANTGELFF.

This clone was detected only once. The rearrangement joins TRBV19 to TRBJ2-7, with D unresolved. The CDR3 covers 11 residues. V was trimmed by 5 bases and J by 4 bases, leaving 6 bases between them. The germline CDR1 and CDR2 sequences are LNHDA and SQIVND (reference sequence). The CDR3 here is CASSLGYEQYF. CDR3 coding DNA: TGTGCCAGTAGTTTGGGGTACGAGCAGTACTTC.

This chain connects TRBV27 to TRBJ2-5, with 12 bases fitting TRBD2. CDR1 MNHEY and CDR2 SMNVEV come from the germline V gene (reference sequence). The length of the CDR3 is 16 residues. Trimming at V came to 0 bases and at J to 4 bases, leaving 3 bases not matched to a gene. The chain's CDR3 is CASSLSPGLAGETQYF. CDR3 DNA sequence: TGTGCCAGCAGTTTATCCCCGGGACTAGCGGGAGAGACCCAGTACTTC.

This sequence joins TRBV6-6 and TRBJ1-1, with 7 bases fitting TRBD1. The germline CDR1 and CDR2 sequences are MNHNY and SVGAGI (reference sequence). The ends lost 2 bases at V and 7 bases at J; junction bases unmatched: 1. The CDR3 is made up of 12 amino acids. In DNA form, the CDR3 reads TGTGCCAGCAGTTACCGGGACAGTGAAGCTTTCTTT. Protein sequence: CASSYRDSEAFF.

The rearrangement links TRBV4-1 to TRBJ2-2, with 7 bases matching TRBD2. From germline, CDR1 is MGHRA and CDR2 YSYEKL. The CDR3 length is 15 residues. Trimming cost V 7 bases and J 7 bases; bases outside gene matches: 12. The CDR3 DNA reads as TGCGCCAGCAACTTGGGAGGGGCAATTGACGGGGAGCTGTTTTTT. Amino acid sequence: CASNLGGAIDGELFF.

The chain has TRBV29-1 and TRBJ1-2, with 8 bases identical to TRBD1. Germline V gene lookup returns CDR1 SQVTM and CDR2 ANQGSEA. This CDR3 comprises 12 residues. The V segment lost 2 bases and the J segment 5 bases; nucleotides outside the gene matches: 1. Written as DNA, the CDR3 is TGCAGCGTTGAAAACAGGGGGTATGGCTACACCTTC. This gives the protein CSVENRGYGYTF.

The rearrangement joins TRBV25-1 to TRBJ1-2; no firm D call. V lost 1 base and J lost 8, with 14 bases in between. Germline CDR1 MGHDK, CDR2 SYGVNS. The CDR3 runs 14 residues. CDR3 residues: CASSESNTFGGYTF. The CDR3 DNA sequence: TGTGCCAGCAGTGAATCGAACACGTTTGGGGGCTACACCTTC.

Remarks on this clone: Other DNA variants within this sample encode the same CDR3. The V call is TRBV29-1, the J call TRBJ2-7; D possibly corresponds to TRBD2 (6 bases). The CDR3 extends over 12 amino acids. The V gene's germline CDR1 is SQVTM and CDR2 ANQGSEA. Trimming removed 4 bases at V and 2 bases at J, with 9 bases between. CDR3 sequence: CSVASGAYEQYF. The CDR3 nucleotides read TGCAGCGTTGCATCGGGGGCCTACGAGCAGTACTTC.

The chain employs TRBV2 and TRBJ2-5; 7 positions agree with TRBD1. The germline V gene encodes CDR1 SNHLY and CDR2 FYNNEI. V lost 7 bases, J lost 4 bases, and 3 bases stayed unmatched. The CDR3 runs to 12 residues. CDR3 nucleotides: TGTGCCAGCATGAGGGGGCCAGAGACCCAGTACTTC. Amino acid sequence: CASMRGPETQYF.

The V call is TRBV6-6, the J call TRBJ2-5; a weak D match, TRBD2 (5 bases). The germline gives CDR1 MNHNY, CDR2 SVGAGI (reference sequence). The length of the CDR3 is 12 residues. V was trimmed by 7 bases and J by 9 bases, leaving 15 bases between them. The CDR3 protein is CASNPGPGAQYF. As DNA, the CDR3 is TGTGCCAGCAACCCAGGACCCGGGGCCCAGTACTTC.

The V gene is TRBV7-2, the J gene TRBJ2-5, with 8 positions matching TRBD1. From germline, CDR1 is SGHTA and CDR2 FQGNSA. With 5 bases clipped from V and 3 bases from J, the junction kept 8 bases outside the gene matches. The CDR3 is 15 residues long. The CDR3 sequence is CASSRRRTGKETQYF. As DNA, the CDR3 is TGTGCCAGCAGCCGGAGAAGGACAGGGAAAGAGACCCAGTACTTC.

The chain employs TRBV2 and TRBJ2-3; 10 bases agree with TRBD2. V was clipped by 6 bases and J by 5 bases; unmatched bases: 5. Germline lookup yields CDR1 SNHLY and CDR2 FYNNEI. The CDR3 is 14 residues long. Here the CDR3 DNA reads TGTGCCAGCAGAGAGCGGGAGGGGAGAGATACGCAGTATTTT. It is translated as CASREREGRDTQYF.

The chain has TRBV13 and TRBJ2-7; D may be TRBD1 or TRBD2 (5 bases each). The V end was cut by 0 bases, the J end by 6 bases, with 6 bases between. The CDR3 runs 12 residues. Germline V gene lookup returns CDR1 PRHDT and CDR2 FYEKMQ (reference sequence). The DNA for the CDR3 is TGTGCCAGCAGCTTAGGTGGGACCGAGCAGTACTTC. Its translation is CASSLGGTEQYF.

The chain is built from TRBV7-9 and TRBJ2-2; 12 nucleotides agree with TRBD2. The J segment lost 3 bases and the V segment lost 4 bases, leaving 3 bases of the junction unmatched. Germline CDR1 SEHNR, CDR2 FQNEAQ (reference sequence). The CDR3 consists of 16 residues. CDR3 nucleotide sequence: TGTGCCAGCAGCTCTGGACTAGCGGGATACACCGGGGAGCTGTTTTTT. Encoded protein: CASSSGLAGYTGELFF. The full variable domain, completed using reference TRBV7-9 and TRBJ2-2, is DTGVSQNPRHKITKRGQNVTFRCDPISEHNRLYWYRQTLGQGPEFLTYFQNEAQLEKSRLLSDRFSAERPKGSFSTLEIQRTEQGDSAMYLCASSSGLAGYTGELFFGEGSRLTVL.

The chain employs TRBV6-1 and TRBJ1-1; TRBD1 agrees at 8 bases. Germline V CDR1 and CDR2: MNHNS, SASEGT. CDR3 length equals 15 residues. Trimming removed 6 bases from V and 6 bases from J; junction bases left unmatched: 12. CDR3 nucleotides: TGTGCCAGCAGACTTAACATACAGGGGGTCGCTGAAGCTTTCTTT. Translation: CASRLNIQGVAEAFF.

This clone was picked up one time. CDR3 protein: CASSVVTGVSEQFF. CDR3 sequence (DNA): TGTGCCAGCAGCGTAGTGACAGGGGTCTCTGAGCAGTTCTTC. This sequence joins TRBV9 and TRBJ2-1; 8 bases align to TRBD1. V was clipped by 0 bases and J by 9 bases; unmatched bases: 5. The CDR3 consists of 14 residues. Per the germline V gene, CDR1 is SGDLS and CDR2 is YYNGEE.

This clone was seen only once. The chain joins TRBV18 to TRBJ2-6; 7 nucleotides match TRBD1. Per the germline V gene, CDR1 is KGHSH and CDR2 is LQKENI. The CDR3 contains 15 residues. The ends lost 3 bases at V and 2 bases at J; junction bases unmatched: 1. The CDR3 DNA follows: TGTGCCAGCTCACCCGGGACAGCTGGGGCCAACGTCCTGACTTTC. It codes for CASSPGTAGANVLTF.

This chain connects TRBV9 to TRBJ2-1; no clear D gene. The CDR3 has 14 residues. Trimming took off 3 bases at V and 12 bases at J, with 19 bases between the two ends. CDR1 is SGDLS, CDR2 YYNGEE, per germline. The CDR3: CASSALLATSGQFF. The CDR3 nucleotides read TGTGCCAGCAGCGCACTCTTGGCTACGTCCGGGCAGTTCTTC.

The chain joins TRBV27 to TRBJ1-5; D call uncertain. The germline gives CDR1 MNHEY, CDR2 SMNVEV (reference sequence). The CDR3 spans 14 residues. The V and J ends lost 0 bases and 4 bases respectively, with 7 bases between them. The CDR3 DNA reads TGTGCCAGCAGTTTATCGCGGCCAAATCAGCCCCAGCATTTT. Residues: CASSLSRPNQPQHF.

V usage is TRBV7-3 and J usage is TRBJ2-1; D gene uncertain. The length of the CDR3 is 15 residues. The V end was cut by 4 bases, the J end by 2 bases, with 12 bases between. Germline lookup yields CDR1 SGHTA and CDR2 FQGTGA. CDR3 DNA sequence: TGTGCCAGCAGCTCCAGGAGCGAAGCCTACAATGAGCAGTTCTTC. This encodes CASSSRSEAYNEQFF.

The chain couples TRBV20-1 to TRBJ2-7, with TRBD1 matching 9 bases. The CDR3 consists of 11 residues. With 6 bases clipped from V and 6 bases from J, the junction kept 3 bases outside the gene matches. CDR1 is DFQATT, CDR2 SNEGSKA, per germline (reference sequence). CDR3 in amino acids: CSATDRGEQYF. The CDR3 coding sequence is TGCAGTGCGACGGACAGGGGCGAGCAGTACTTC.

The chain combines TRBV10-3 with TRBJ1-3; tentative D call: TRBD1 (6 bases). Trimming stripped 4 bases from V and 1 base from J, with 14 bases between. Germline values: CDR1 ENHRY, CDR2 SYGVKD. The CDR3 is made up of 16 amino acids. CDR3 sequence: CAISGYRDQSGNTIYF. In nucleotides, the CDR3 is TGTGCCATCAGTGGGTACAGGGATCAATCTGGAAACACCATATATTTT.

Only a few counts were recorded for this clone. The CDR3 region is CASNEQGRDTEAFF. CDR3 nucleotides: TGTGCCAGCAATGAGCAGGGGCGAGACACTGAAGCTTTCTTT. J is TRBJ1-1 and V is TRBV28; perhaps TRBD1 as D (6 bases). Germline values: CDR1 MDHEN, CDR2 SYDVKM. V was shortened by 7 bases and J by 3 bases, with 15 bases between the two germline ends. The CDR3 spans 14 residues.

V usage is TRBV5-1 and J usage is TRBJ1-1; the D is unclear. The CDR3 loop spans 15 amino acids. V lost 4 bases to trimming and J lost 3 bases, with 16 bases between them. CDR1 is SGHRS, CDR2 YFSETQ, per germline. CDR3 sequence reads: CASSLRLWGDTEAFF. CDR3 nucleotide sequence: TGCGCCAGCAGCCTGAGGTTGTGGGGAGACACTGAAGCTTTCTTT. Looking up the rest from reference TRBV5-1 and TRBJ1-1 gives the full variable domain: KAGVTQTPRYLIKTRGQQVTLSCSPISGHRSVSWYQQTPGQGLQFLFEYFSETQRNKGNFPGRFSGRQFSNSRSEMNVSTLELGDSALYLCASSLRLWGDTEAFFGQGTRLTVV.